This T cell receptor (beta chain) was captured in a study of T cells in Graves' hyperthyroidism and ophthalmopathy. On this clonotype: The antigen is not known.

What was amplified from RNA transcripts were TCR beta CDR3 regions. TCR CDR3 underwent first-round RT-PCR with the HTBI primer set. One entry per CDR3 protein results from TCRdb running MiXCR on the multiplex PCR reads. The sample yields some 530,000 distinct CDR3 sequences, 22% seen once. V lost 0 bases, J lost 1 base, and 3 bases stayed unmatched. Germline CDR1 SGHTA, CDR2 FQGNSA. The CDR3 consists of 17 residues. Patients affected by ophthalmopathy presented a Clinical Activity Score of at least 3, a NOSPECS grade of at least 4, and disease duration below 3 months. Clinical symptoms, serum thyroxine and TRAb, thyroid ultrasound and orbital computed tomography together formed the diagnostic basis. A roughly 10 ml volume of fresh peripheral blood provided the PBMCs. The study's findings and limits: Model predictions of ophthalmopathy came a median approximately 6.5 months before onset.

The specimen was blood. The V call is TRBV7-2, the J call TRBJ2-3; 11 positions agree with TRBD2. This TCR derives from an older woman with Graves' ophthalmopathy. In DNA, the CDR3 is TGTGCCAGCAGCTTAGCGGGGACTAGCGGAGGCACAGATACGCAGTATTTT. This translates into CASSLAGTSGGTDTQYF.